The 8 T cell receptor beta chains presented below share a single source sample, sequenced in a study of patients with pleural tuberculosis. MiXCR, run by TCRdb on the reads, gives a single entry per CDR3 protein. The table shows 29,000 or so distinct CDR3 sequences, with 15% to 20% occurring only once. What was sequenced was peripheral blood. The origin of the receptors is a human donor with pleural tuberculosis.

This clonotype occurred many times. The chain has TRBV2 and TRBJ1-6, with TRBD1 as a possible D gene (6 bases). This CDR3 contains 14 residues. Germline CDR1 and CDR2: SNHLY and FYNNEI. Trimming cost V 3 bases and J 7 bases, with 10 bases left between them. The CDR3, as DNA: TGTGCCAGCAGTGATAGAGGACAGAATTCACCCCTCCACTTT. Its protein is CASSDRGQNSPLHF.

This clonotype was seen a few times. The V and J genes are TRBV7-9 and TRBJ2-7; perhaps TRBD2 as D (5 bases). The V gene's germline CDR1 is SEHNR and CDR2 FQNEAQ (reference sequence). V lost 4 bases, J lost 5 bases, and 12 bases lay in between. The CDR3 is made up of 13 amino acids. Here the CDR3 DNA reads TGTGCCAGCAGCTCCCTTACGGGAAACGAGCAGTACTTC. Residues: CASSSLTGNEQYF.

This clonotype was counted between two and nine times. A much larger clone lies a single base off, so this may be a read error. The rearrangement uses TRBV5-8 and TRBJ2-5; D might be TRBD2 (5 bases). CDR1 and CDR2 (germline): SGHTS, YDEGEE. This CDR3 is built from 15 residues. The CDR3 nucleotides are TGTGCCAGCAGCTTGGAATTGCGGAGGCAAGAGACCCGGTACTTC. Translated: CASSLELRRQETRYF.

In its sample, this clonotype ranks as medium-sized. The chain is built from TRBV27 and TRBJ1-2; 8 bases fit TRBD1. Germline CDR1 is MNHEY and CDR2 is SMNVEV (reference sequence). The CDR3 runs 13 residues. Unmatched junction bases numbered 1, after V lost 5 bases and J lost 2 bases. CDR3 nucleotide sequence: TGTGCCAGCAGTGGACAGGGAAACTATGGCTACACCTTC. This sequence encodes CASSGQGNYGYTF.

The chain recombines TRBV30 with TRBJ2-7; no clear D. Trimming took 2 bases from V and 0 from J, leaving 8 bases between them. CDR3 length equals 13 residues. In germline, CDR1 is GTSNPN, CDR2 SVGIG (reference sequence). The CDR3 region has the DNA TGTGCCTGGAGTAGGGAAGTCTCCTACGAGCAGTACTTC. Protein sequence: CAWSREVSYEQYF.

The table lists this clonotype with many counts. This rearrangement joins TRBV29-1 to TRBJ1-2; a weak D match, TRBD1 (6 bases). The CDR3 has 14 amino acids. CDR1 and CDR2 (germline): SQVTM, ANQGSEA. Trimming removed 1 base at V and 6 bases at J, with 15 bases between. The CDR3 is CSVEAEGVRDGYTF. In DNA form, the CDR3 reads TGCAGCGTTGAAGCCGAGGGGGTACGAGATGGCTACACCTTC.

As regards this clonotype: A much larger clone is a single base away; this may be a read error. The CDR3 is CASSLMTALSYEQYF. CDR3 bases: TGTGCCAGCAGCTTAATGACAGCCCTCTCCTACGAGCAGTACTTC. The chain combines TRBV11-2 with TRBJ2-7, with D maybe TRBD1 (5 bases). V dropped 2 bases and J dropped 0 bases, with 11 bases sitting between them. Germline V gene sequence: CDR1 SGHAT, CDR2 FQNNGV. CDR3 length equals 15 residues.

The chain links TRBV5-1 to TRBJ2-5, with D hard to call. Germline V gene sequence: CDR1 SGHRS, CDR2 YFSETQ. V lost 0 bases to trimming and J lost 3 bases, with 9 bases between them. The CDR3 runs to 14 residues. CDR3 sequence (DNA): TGCGCCAGCAGCTTGGAAGGCAACAAAGAGACCCAGTACTTC. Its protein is CASSLEGNKETQYF. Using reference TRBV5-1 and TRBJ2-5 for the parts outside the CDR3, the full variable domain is KAGVTQTPRYLIKTRGQQVTLSCSPISGHRSVSWYQQTPGQGLQFLFEYFSETQRNKGNFPGRFSGRQFSNSRSEMNVSTLELGDSALYLCASSLEGNKETQYFGPGTRLLVL.